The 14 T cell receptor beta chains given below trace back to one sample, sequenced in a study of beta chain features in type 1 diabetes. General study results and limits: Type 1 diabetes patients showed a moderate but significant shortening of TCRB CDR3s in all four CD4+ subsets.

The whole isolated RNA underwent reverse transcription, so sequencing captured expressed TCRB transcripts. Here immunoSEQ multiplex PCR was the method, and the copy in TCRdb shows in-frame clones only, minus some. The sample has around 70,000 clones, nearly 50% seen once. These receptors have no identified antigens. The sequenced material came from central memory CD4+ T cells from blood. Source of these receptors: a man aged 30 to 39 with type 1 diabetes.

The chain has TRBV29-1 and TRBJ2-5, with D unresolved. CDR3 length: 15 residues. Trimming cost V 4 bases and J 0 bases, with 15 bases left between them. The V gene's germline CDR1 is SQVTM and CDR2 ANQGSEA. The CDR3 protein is CSVARARAYQETQYF. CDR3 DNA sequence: TGCAGCGTTGCCCGAGCGCGCGCGTACCAAGAGACCCAGTACTTC.

The CDR3 sequence: CASSKVAGGGTKNIQYF. In DNA form, the CDR3 reads TGTGCCAGCAGCAAGGTAGCGGGGGGAGGAACCAAAAACATTCAGTACTTC. The V gene is TRBV14, the J gene TRBJ2-4; 10 bases are a match to TRBD2. The CDR3 consists of 17 residues. Losses at the gene ends were 5 bases for V and 2 bases for J; bases not matched to a gene: 9. Germline CDR1 reads SGHDN; CDR2 reads FVKESK. Supplemented by reference TRBV14 and TRBJ2-4, the full variable domain reads EAGVTQFPSHSVIEKGQTVTLRCDPISGHDNLYWYRRVMGKEIKFLLHFVKESKQDESGMPNNRFLAERTGGTYSTLKVQPAELEDSGVYFCASSKVAGGGTKNIQYFGAGTRLSVL.

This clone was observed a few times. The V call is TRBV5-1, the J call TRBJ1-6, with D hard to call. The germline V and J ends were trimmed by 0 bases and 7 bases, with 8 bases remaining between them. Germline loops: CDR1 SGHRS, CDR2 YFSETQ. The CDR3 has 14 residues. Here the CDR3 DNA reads TGCGCCAGCAGCTTGGCCTCTCAGAATTCACCCCTCCACTTT. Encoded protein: CASSLASQNSPLHF.

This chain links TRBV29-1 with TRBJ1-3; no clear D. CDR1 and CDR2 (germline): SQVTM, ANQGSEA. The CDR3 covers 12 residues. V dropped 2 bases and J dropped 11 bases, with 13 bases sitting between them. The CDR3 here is CSVENPGKAIYF. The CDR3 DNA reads TGCAGCGTTGAAAATCCGGGAAAGGCCATATATTTT.

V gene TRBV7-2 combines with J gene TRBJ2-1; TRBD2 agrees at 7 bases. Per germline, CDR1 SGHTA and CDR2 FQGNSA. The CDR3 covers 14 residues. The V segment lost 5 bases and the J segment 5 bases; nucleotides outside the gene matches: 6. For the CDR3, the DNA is TGTGCCAGCAGCGTGACTAGCTGGAACAATGAGCAGTTCTTC. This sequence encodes CASSVTSWNNEQFF.

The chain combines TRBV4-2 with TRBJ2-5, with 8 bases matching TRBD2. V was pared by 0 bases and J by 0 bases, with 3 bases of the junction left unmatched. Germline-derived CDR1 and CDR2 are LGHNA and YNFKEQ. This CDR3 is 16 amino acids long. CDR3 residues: CASSQDTGGHQETQYF. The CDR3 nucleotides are TGTGCCAGCAGCCAAGATACGGGAGGGCACCAAGAGACCCAGTACTTC.

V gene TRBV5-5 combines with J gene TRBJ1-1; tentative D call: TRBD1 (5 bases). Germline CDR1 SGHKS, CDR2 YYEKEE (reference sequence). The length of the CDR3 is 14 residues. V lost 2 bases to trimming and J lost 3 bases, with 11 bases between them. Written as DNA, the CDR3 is TGTGCCAGCAGCTTCGGTGGGGGGGACACTGAAGCTTTCTTT. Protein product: CASSFGGGDTEAFF.

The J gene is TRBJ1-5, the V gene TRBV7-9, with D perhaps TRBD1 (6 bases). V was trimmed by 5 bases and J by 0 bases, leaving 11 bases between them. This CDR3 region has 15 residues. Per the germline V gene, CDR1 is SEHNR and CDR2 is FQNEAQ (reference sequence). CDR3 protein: CASSRDIDSNQPQHF. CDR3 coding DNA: TGTGCCAGCAGCCGGGACATTGATAGCAATCAGCCCCAGCATTTT. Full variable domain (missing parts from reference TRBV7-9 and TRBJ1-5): DTGVSQNPRHKITKRGQNVTFRCDPISEHNRLYWYRQTLGQGPEFLTYFQNEAQLEKSRLLSDRFSAERPKGSFSTLEIQRTEQGDSAMYLCASSRDIDSNQPQHFGDGTRLSIL.

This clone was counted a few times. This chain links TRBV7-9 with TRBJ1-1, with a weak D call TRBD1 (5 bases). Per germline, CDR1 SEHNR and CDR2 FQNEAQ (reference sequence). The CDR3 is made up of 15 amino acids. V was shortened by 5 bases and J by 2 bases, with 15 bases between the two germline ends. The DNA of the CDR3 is TGTGCCAGCAGCCGGCGCGGGACCGCAAACACTGAAGCTTTCTTT. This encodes CASSRRGTANTEAFF.

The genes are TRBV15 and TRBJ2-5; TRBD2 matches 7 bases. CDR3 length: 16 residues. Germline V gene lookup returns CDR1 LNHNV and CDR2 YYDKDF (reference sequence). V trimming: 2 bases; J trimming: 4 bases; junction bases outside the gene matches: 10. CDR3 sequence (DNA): TGTGCCACCAGCAGAAGTGAAGGAAGCGGGGTAGAGACCCAGTACTTC. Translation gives CATSRSEGSGVETQYF.

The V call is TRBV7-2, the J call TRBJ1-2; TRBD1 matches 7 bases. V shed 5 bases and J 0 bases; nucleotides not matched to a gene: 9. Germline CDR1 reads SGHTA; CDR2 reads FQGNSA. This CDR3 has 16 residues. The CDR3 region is CASSPGQDLANYGYTF. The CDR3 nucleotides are TGTGCCAGCAGCCCCGGACAGGATCTAGCTAACTATGGCTACACCTTC.

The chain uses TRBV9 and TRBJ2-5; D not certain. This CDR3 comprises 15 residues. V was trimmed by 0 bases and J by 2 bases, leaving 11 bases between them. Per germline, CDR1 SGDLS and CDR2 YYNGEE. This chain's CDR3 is CASSVGALIQETQYF. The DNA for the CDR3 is TGTGCCAGCAGCGTAGGAGCACTGATTCAAGAGACCCAGTACTTC.

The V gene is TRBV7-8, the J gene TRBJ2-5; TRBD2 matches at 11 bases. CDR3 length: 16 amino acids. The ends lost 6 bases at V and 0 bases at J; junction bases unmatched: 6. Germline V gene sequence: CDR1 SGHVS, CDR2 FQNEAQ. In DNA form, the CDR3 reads TGTGCCAGCAGTGTGACTAGCGGGAAGTACCAAGAGACCCAGTACTTC. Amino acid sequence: CASSVTSGKYQETQYF.

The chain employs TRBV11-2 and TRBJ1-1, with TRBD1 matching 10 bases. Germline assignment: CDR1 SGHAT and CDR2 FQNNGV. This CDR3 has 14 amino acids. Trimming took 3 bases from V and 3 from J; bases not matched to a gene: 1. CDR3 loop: CASSLGQGYTEAFF. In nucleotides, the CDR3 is TGTGCCAGCAGCTTGGGACAGGGGTACACTGAAGCTTTCTTT.